The 4 T cell receptor beta chains presented below share a single source sample, sequenced in a study of immune evolution from preneoplasia to lung adenocarcinoma. Only in-frame clones appear in the TCRdb table, and some are missing; sequencing was by immunoSEQ multiplex PCR. This table holds around 5,700 clones, over 80% found once. The material sequenced was FFPE lung adenocarcinoma in situ tissue. The receptors stem from an older donor with lung adenocarcinoma.

The V gene is TRBV19, the J gene TRBJ1-1, with D perhaps TRBD1 (5 bases). V lost 4 bases to trimming and J lost 4 bases, with 10 bases between them. Germline loops: CDR1 LNHDA, CDR2 SQIVND (reference sequence). This CDR3 has 13 residues. CDR3 loop: CASSTGLFTEAFF. CDR3 in DNA: TGTGCCAGTAGTACAGGGTTGTTCACTGAAGCTTTCTTT. Using reference TRBV19 and TRBJ1-1 for the parts outside the CDR3, the full variable domain is DGGITQSPKYLFRKEGQNVTLSCEQNLNHDAMYWYRQDPGQGLRLIYYSQIVNDFQKGDIAEGYSVSREKKESFPLTVTSAQKNPTAFYLCASSTGLFTEAFFGQGTRLTVV.

In DNA form, the CDR3 reads TGTGCCAGCAGCAAACAGGGGGCGCGGGAGACCCAGTACTTC. Translating it yields CASSKQGARETQYF. The gene calls are TRBV7-2 and TRBJ2-5; 9 bases are a match to TRBD1. The CDR3 totals 14 residues. Germline V gene sequence: CDR1 SGHTA, CDR2 FQGNSA. The V and J ends lost 5 bases and 5 bases, in that order; junction bases with no gene match: 6.

This clone was seen once. This chain links TRBV18 with TRBJ2-2; no firm D call. Trimming removed 4 bases from V and 4 bases from J, with 10 bases in between. The CDR3 spans 14 residues. The germline V gene has CDR1 KGHSH and CDR2 LQKENI. The CDR3 DNA sequence: TGTGCCAGCTCACTGGCAGAAGTCACCGGGGAGCTGTTTTTT. Translating it yields CASSLAEVTGELFF.

The V call is TRBV9, the J call TRBJ2-1; D might be TRBD2 (5 bases). The CDR3 spans 13 residues. Trimming pared 3 bases from V and 4 bases from J, leaving 8 bases between. Germline lookup yields CDR1 SGDLS and CDR2 YYNGEE. Written as DNA, the CDR3 is TGTGCCAGCAGCGGGAGCGGTTACAATGAGCAGTTCTTC. It is translated as CASSGSGYNEQFF.